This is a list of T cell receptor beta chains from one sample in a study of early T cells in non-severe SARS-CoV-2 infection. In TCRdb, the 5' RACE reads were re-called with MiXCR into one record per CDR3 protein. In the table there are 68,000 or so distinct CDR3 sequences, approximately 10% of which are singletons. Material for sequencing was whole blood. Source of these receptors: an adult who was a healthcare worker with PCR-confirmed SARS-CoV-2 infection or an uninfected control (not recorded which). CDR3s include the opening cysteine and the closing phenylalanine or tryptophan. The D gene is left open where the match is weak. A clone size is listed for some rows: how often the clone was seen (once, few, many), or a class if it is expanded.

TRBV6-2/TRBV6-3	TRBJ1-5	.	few	CASTGDGNQPQHF	TGTGCCAGCACCGGGGACGGCAATCAGCCCCAGCATTTT
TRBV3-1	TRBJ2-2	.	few	CASSWTGTLNTGELFF	TGTGCCAGCAGCTGGACCGGGACACTGAACACCGGGGAGCTGTTTTTT
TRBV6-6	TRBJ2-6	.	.	CASSYSESVARANVLTF	TGTGCCAGCAGTTACTCGGAGTCCGTCGCTAGGGCCAACGTCCTGACTTTC
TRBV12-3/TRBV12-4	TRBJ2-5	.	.	CASSFWAGRGETQYF	TGTGCCAGCAGTTTCTGGGCGGGGAGGGGGGAGACCCAGTACTTC
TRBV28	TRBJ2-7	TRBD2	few	CASSPSGTYSYEQYF	TGTGCCAGCAGTCCAAGCGGGACCTACTCCTACGAGCAGTACTTC
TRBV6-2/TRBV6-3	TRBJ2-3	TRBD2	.	CASTWGLDADTQYF	TGTGCCAGCACCTGGGGACTAGATGCAGATACGCAGTATTTT
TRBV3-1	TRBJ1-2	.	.	CASSQEQSGGYTF	TGTGCCAGCAGCCAAGAACAATCTGGTGGCTACACCTTC
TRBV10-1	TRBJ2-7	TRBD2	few	CASSAFAGREYEQYF	TGCGCCAGCAGTGCTTTTGCCGGGAGGGAATACGAGCAGTACTTC
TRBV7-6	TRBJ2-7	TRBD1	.	CASSFDRGYEQYF	TGTGCCAGCAGCTTCGACAGGGGGTACGAGCAGTACTTC
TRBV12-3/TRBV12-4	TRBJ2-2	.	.	CASSLGPPGELFF	TGTGCCAGCAGTTTAGGACCTCCCGGGGAGCTGTTTTTT
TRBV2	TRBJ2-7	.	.	CASGKSWREYEQYF	TGTGCCAGCGGGAAGTCGTGGAGGGAATACGAGCAGTACTTC
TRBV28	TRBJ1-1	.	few	CASSLNEGRGTEAFF	TGTGCCAGCAGTTTAAATGAGGGGCGAGGGACTGAAGCTTTCTTT
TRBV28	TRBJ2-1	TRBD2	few	CASNSGRARNEQFF	TGTGCCAGCAATAGCGGGAGGGCCCGGAATGAGCAGTTCTTC
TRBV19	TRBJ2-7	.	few	CASYYDGPTYEQYF	TGTGCCAGCTATTATGACGGCCCAACCTACGAGCAGTACTTC
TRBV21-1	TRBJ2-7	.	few	CASSKVTITDYEQYF	TGTGCCAGCAGCAAAGTGACTATAACAGACTACGAGCAGTACTTC
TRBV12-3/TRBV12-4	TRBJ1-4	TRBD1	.	CASSPDREYGKLFF	TGTGCCAGCAGCCCGGACAGGGAGTACGGAAAACTGTTTTTT
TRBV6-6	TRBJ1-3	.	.	CASSSQGSGNTIYF	TGTGCCAGCAGTTCGCAGGGTTCTGGAAACACCATATATTTT
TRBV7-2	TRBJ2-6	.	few	CASSSTDRANVLTF	TGTGCCAGCAGCTCAACGGACAGGGCCAACGTCCTGACTTTC
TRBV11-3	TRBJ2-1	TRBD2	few	CASSGTSGSIGEQFF	TGTGCCAGCAGCGGGACTAGCGGGAGTATTGGGGAGCAGTTCTTC
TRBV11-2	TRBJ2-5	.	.	CASSLERAETQYF	TGTGCCAGCAGCTTAGAGCGGGCAGAGACCCAGTACTTC
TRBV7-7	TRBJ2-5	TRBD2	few	CASSRGTSRETQYF	TGTGCCAGCAGCCGAGGGACTAGCAGAGAGACCCAGTACTTC
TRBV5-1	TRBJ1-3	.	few	CASSLVGTNSGNTIYF	TGCGCCAGCAGCTTGGTAGGGACCAACTCTGGAAACACCATATATTTT
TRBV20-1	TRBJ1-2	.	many	CSASFRANYGYTF	TGCAGTGCTAGCTTCAGGGCTAACTATGGCTACACCTTC
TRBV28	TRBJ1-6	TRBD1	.	CASSFGTGRSPLHF	TGTGCCAGCAGTTTCGGGACAGGGAGGTCACCCCTCCACTTT
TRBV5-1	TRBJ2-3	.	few	CASSFGTGQHDTQYF	TGCGCCAGCAGCTTCGGAACAGGTCAACACGATACGCAGTATTTT
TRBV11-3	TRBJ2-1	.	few	CASSLVAGHEQFF	TGTGCCAGCAGCTTAGTAGCTGGTCATGAGCAGTTCTTC